This section outlines one T cell receptor (beta chain) sequence together with its context. Its target is unknown. This CDR3 comprises 14 residues. Trimming stripped 2 bases from V and 7 bases from J, with 12 bases between. Per the germline V gene, CDR1 is MNHEY and CDR2 is SVGAGI. Primers included in the PCR were 60 Vbeta and 13 Jbeta primers. Data came from immunoSEQ multiplex PCR; TCRdb stores just in-frame clones and leaves some out. The data hold about 160,000 clones, with approximately 81% observed a single time. The data were obtained in a study of cytomegalovirus exposure and HLA in healthy donors. Study-level points and caveats: With high specificity and sensitivity, the classifier reportedly diagnosed cytomegalovirus status. Serostatus for CMV was the only available immune exposure information. Common viral pathogens seemed to be connected with several of the most significant clusters, according to a later analysis.

Although they were nominally healthy when sampled, donors likely had unrecorded immune exposures. This TCR was sampled from a man younger than 35 in good health and CMV-seropositive. V is TRBV6-5 and J is TRBJ1-3; D call uncertain. Sequencing was done on a sample of PBMCs. For the CDR3, the DNA is TGTGCCAGCAGTTACCGCGGGTTCGAGAACACCATATATTTT. Translating it yields CASSYRGFENTIYF.